These T cell receptor beta chains were read from a single sample in a study of T cells in Graves' hyperthyroidism and ophthalmopathy. TCRdb called the multiplex PCR reads again in MiXCR, with one record for every CDR3 protein. The sample holds hundreds of thousands of distinct CDR3 sequences, approximately 25% seen once. Sequencing was performed on blood. The receptor set was obtained from a man over 45 with Graves' hyperthyroidism. The CDR3 runs from the conserved cysteine through the conserved F or W. The order of the fields is CDR3 protein, CDR3 DNA, D gene, clone size, J gene, V gene. A D gene is named only where the DNA matches it firmly. Expanded clones are given a class, and other clones once, few, many or no size at all.

CDR3: CASSEPGTGGTEAFF; DNA: TGTGCCAGCAGTGAGCCTGGGACAGGGGGCACTGAAGCTTTCTTT; D: TRBD1; size: NA; J: TRBJ1-1; V: TRBV25-1
CDR3: CASSIHPSYEQYF; DNA: TGTGCCAGTAGTATCCACCCCTCCTACGAGCAGTACTTC; D: NA; size: NA; J: TRBJ2-7; V: TRBV19
CDR3: CASGPFLTGKNQPQHF; DNA: TGTGCCAGCGGCCCCTTCTTGACAGGGAAGAATCAGCCCCAGCATTTT; D: TRBD1; size: NA; J: TRBJ1-5; V: TRBV7-2
CDR3: CASSIGFIGEQYF; DNA: TGTGCCAGTAGTATTGGTTTTATTGGGGAGCAGTACTTC; D: NA; size: NA; J: TRBJ2-7; V: TRBV19
CDR3: CAISWDSTHEQYF; DNA: TGTGCCATCAGCTGGGACAGCACCCACGAGCAGTACTTC; D: TRBD1; size: many; J: TRBJ2-7; V: TRBV10-3
CDR3: CASSVAPQTSGQETQYF; DNA: TGTGCCAGCAGCGTAGCCCCTCAGACTAGCGGGCAAGAGACCCAGTACTTC; D: TRBD2; size: NA; J: TRBJ2-5; V: TRBV9
CDR3: CAGSLVGPSETQYF; DNA: TGCGCCGGCAGCTTGGTTGGTCCTTCAGAGACCCAGTACTTC; D: NA; size: NA; J: TRBJ2-5; V: TRBV5-1
CDR3: CASSKQAGGVTRSTDTQYF; DNA: TGCGCCAGCAGCAAGCAAGCGGGAGGGGTAACGAGGAGCACAGATACGCAGTATTTT; D: TRBD2; size: NA; J: TRBJ2-3; V: TRBV5-1
CDR3: CASRRGIDGELFF; DNA: TGTGCCAGCAGGAGGGGTATCGACGGGGAGCTGTTTTTT; D: NA; size: NA; J: TRBJ2-2; V: TRBV7-3
CDR3: CASSLSGNYNEQFF; DNA: TGTGCCAGCAGTTTAAGCGGGAACTACAATGAGCAGTTCTTC; D: TRBD2; size: few; J: TRBJ2-1; V: TRBV28
CDR3: CASSLESANTEAFF; DNA: TGTGCCAGCAGCTTAGAATCCGCGAACACTGAAGCTTTCTTT; D: NA; size: many; J: TRBJ1-1; V: TRBV11-1
CDR3: CSARASSYEQYF; DNA: TGCAGTGCTCGTGCCAGTTCCTACGAGCAGTACTTC; D: NA; size: many; J: TRBJ2-7; V: TRBV20-1
CDR3: CASSLSPLTADTQYF; DNA: TGTGCCAGCAGTTTATCCCCTTTGACAGCAGATACGCAGTATTTT; D: NA; size: NA; J: TRBJ2-3; V: TRBV27
CDR3: CASSSQMGYNEQFF; DNA: TGTGCCAGCAGTTCCCAGATGGGGTACAATGAGCAGTTCTTC; D: NA; size: many; J: TRBJ2-1; V: TRBV2
CDR3: CASSSGGVENTEAFF; DNA: TGCGCCAGCAGCAGTGGGGGTGTGGAGAACACTGAAGCTTTCTTT; D: NA; size: NA; J: TRBJ1-1; V: TRBV5-1
CDR3: CAASGGSSYEQYF; DNA: TGTGCCGCCTCGGGGGGTTCCAGCTACGAGCAGTACTTC; D: TRBD2; size: few; J: TRBJ2-7; V: TRBV25-1
CDR3: CSADGRSNTEAFF; DNA: TGCAGTGCCGACGGACGGTCGAACACTGAAGCTTTCTTT; D: NA; size: many; J: TRBJ1-1; V: TRBV20-1
CDR3: CASSLGGDRSHEQFF; DNA: TGCGCCAGCAGCTTGGGGGGGGACAGGAGCCATGAGCAGTTCTTC; D: TRBD1; size: NA; J: TRBJ2-1; V: TRBV5-1
CDR3: CASTSTGGDYGYTF; DNA: TGTGCCAGCACCTCGACAGGAGGTGACTATGGCTACACCTTC; D: NA; size: NA; J: TRBJ1-2; V: TRBV27
CDR3: CASSPTPNNYEQYF; DNA: TGTGCCAGCAGCCCCACACCCAATAACTACGAGCAGTACTTC; D: NA; size: NA; J: TRBJ2-7; V: TRBV7-9
CDR3: CASRITSGNQPQHF; DNA: TGTGCCAGCAGAATTACCTCCGGGAATCAGCCCCAGCATTTT; D: NA; size: NA; J: TRBJ1-5; V: TRBV6-1
CDR3: CSARDYRVNTEAFF; DNA: TGCAGTGCTAGAGATTACAGAGTGAACACTGAAGCTTTCTTT; D: NA; size: few; J: TRBJ1-1; V: TRBV20-1
CDR3: CASSPTILETQYF; DNA: TGCGCCAGCAGCCCGACTATCCTAGAGACCCAGTACTTC; D: NA; size: NA; J: TRBJ2-5; V: TRBV5-1
CDR3: CASSYRGLGTEAFF; DNA: TGTGCCAGTAGTTACAGGGGGCTCGGCACTGAAGCTTTCTTT; D: TRBD1; size: few; J: TRBJ1-1; V: TRBV19
CDR3: CASSQPASSYNEQFF; DNA: TGTGCCAGCAGCCAGCCTGCTAGCTCCTACAATGAGCAGTTCTTC; D: NA; size: many; J: TRBJ2-1; V: TRBV3-1
CDR3: CASSNRQKLLTDTQYF; DNA: TGTGCCAGCAGTAACCGACAGAAACTACTCACAGATACGCAGTATTTT; D: NA; size: few; J: TRBJ2-3; V: TRBV6-1
CDR3: CSARQGAGGMDTQYF; DNA: TGCAGTGCTAGACAAGGGGCGGGAGGAATGGATACGCAGTATTTT; D: TRBD2; size: few; J: TRBJ2-3; V: TRBV20-1
CDR3: CASKPQGGTDTQYF; DNA: TGTGCCAGCAAACCCCAGGGTGGCACAGATACGCAGTATTTT; D: NA; size: many; J: TRBJ2-3; V: TRBV2
CDR3: CASSGWGLAGDTQYF; DNA: TGTGCCAGCAGCGGGTGGGGACTAGCGGGAGATACGCAGTATTTT; D: TRBD2; size: few; J: TRBJ2-3; V: TRBV9
CDR3: CASSLLTGGGQGANVLTF; DNA: TGTGCCAGCAGCTTGTTGACAGGGGGCGGTCAGGGGGCCAACGTCCTGACTTTC; D: TRBD1; size: few; J: TRBJ2-6; V: TRBV5-6
CDR3: CSAQDSGRGTDTQYF; DNA: TGCAGCGCCCAAGATAGCGGGAGGGGGACAGATACGCAGTATTTT; D: TRBD2; size: once; J: TRBJ2-3; V: TRBV29-1